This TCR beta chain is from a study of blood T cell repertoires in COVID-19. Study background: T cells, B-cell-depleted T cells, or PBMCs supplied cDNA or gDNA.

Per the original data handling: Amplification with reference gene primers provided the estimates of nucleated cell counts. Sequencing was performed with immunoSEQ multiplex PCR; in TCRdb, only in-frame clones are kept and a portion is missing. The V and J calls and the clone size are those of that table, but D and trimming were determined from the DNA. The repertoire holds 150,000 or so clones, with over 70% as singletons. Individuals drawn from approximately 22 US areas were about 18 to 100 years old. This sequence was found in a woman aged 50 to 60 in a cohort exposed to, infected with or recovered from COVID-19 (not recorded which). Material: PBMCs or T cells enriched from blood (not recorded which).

The CDR3 coding sequence is TGTGCCAGCTCCCCTTTTCGGGGGGGGAACACTGAAGCTTTCTTT. Its protein is CASSPFRGGNTEAFF. The chain combines TRBV18 with TRBJ1-1; D is perhaps TRBD1 (5 bases). CDR3 size: 15 residues. Germline-derived CDR1 and CDR2 are KGHSH and LQKENI. Trimming took off 6 bases at V and 1 base at J, with 15 bases between the two ends.